These 32 T cell receptor beta chains originate from one sample sequenced in a study of cytomegalovirus exposure and HLA in healthy donors. The PCR used 60 Vbeta and 13 Jbeta primers. The repertoire was sequenced with immunoSEQ multiplex PCR; TCRdb's copy has only in-frame clones and lacks some. The sample has around 130,000 clones; about 8.6% are singletons. Sequences were obtained from PBMCs. The receptors derive from a woman in her thirties or forties in good health and CMV-seropositive.

There are a few counts of this clone. The V and J genes are TRBV6-1 and TRBJ1-5; no firm D call. CDR1 is MNHNS and CDR2 is SASEGT in the germline V gene. The CDR3 totals 15 residues. V shed 6 bases and J shed 1 base, with 13 bases lying between them. DNA of the CDR3: TGTGCCAGCAGAAGCGGGTTTGAAAGCAATCAGCCCCAGCATTTT. It yields the protein CASRSGFESNQPQHF.

This clone was detected a few times. This chain uses TRBV4-1 with TRBJ1-2, with 8 bases aligning to TRBD1. The V gene end was trimmed by 0 bases and the J gene end by 3 bases; junction bases not matched to a gene: 9. The germline V gene encodes CDR1 MGHRA and CDR2 YSYEKL. This CDR3 has 17 amino acids. CDR3 residues: CASSQDGQGLFDYGYTF. The CDR3 nucleotides read TGCGCCAGCAGCCAAGACGGACAGGGATTATTCGACTATGGCTACACCTTC.

Turning to this clone: The sample has other DNA sequences that encode this CDR3 too. The gene calls are TRBV5-4 and TRBJ1-1; maybe TRBD1 (5 bases). From germline, CDR1 is SGHNT and CDR2 YYREEE (reference sequence). The V and J ends lost 1 base and 5 bases respectively, with 15 bases between them. The CDR3 is 15 residues long. Here the CDR3 DNA reads TGTGCCAGCAGCTTGACCGGGCAGGGAAAAACTGAAGCTTTCTTT. It is translated as CASSLTGQGKTEAFF. Together with reference TRBV5-4 and TRBJ1-1, the CDR3 gives the full variable domain: ETGVTQSPTHLIKTRGQQVTLRCSSQSGHNTVSWYQQALGQGPQFIFQYYREEENGRGNFPPRFSGLQFPNYSSELNVNALELDDSALYLCASSLTGQGKTEAFFGQGTRLTVV.

This chain joins TRBV7-6 and TRBJ2-7; D may be TRBD1 (6 bases). The CDR3 runs 15 residues. Germline V lookup: CDR1 SGHVS, CDR2 FNYEAQ. Trimming took 3 bases from V and 2 from J, leaving 14 bases between them. In nucleotides, the CDR3 is TGTGCCAGCAGCTTGGGGGTCGGGGACACCTACGAGCAGTACTTC. The encoded protein is CASSLGVGDTYEQYF.

The chain joins TRBV9 to TRBJ2-1; D may be TRBD2 (7 bases). The CDR3 length is 15 residues. Per germline, CDR1 SGDLS and CDR2 YYNGEE. V dropped 0 bases and J dropped 5 bases, with 12 bases sitting between them. The CDR3 region has the DNA TGTGCCAGCAGCGTAGGGGGGGGCCCCAACAATGAGCAGTTCTTC. Protein: CASSVGGGPNNEQFF.

This clone was recorded a few times. The chain has TRBV29-1 and TRBJ1-6; D remains unclear. Germline V lookup: CDR1 SQVTM, CDR2 ANQGSEA. V shed 4 bases and J shed 7 bases, with 11 bases lying between them. This CDR3 comprises 13 residues. This CDR3 is CSVGEATNSPLHF. The CDR3 DNA is TGCAGCGTTGGGGAGGCGACCAATTCACCCCTCCACTTT.

V gene TRBV7-8 combines with J gene TRBJ1-2; D remains ambiguous. The CDR3 is 19 residues long. Germline loops: CDR1 SGHVS, CDR2 FQNEAQ. The V end lost 1 base, the J end lost 2 bases, and 23 bases lay between the germline ends. The CDR3 protein is CASSLGLPGLDTLNYGYTF. As DNA, the CDR3 is TGTGCCAGCAGCTTAGGACTTCCCGGACTCGATACGCTAAACTATGGCTACACCTTC.

The V gene is TRBV6-1, the J gene TRBJ2-1; D is ambiguous. The germline V gene has CDR1 MNHNS and CDR2 SASEGT. Trimming left V 2 bases short and J 0 bases short, with 5 bases between. The CDR3 contains 14 residues. As DNA, the CDR3 is TGTGCCAGCAGTGAACTGAGCTCCTACAATGAGCAGTTCTTC. Translation: CASSELSSYNEQFF.

This clone has only a few counts. The J gene is TRBJ2-2, the V gene TRBV27; TRBD2 matches at 15 bases. The CDR3 has 18 residues. The V gene's germline CDR1 is MNHEY and CDR2 SMNVEV (reference sequence). V lost 3 bases and J lost 7; bases outside the gene matches: 9. The CDR3: CASSFRGLAGGHSGELFF. The CDR3 DNA is TGTGCCAGCAGTTTTCGCGGACTAGCGGGGGGGCACAGCGGGGAGCTGTTTTTT.

The chain carries TRBV10-3 and TRBJ2-7; the D gene is possibly TRBD1 (6 bases). The V and J ends lost 7 bases and 6 bases respectively, with 13 bases between them. Germline lookup yields CDR1 ENHRY and CDR2 SYGVKD. CDR3 length: 12 residues. The CDR3, as DNA: TGTGCCATCACCGACAGGTTCGGCGAGCAGTACTTC. The encoded protein is CAITDRFGEQYF.

There are a few counts of this clone. The chain carries TRBV4-1 and TRBJ2-3; 7 bases are shared with TRBD1. Unmatched junction bases numbered 7, after V lost 2 bases and J lost 11 bases. This CDR3 region has 13 residues. Germline values: CDR1 MGHRA, CDR2 YSYEKL. The CDR3 DNA reads as TGCGCCAGCAGCCAAACACAGGGGCCTGTGCAGTATTTT. Residues: CASSQTQGPVQYF.

The chain couples TRBV7-2 to TRBJ1-4, with D possibly matching TRBD1 (5 bases). Trimming stripped 5 bases from V and 3 bases from J, with 10 bases between. The CDR3 contains 14 residues. In germline, CDR1 is SGHTA, CDR2 FQGNSA. CDR3 nucleotides: TGTGCCAGCAGCCCAGGGAAGGCTAATGAAAAACTGTTTTTT. Translation: CASSPGKANEKLFF.

The rearrangement uses TRBV5-1 and TRBJ1-6, with D hard to call. The CDR3 has 14 amino acids. In germline, CDR1 is SGHRS, CDR2 YFSETQ. Deletions cut 0 bases from V and 5 bases from J, with 6 bases between. The CDR3 bases are TGCGCCAGCAGCTTGGCTCAGAATAATTCACCCCTCCACTTT. Translating it yields CASSLAQNNSPLHF.

This clone was counted only a few times. Here the CDR3 reads CASSITAAGALTLFF. The CDR3 nucleotides read TGTGCCAGTAGTATCACCGCGGCGGGGGCCCTGACACTGTTTTTT. The V call is TRBV19, the J call TRBJ1-4, with D perhaps matching TRBD1 (6 bases). The V end was cut by 3 bases, the J end by 13 bases, with 21 bases between. Germline CDR1 is LNHDA and CDR2 is SQIVND (reference sequence). This CDR3 is 15 amino acids long.

This clone was recorded a few times. The genes are TRBV6-1 and TRBJ1-6; the D gene is possibly TRBD1 (5 bases). Trimming cost V 0 bases and J 9 bases, with 6 bases left between them. Germline V lookup: CDR1 MNHNS, CDR2 SASEGT. The CDR3 contains 13 residues. The CDR3 DNA sequence: TGTGCCAGCAGTGAAGCAAGGGGTTCACCCCTCCACTTT. As protein: CASSEARGSPLHF.

V gene TRBV13 combines with J gene TRBJ2-1, with 9 bases identical to TRBD2. V trimming: 1 base; J trimming: 1 base; junction bases outside the gene matches: 2. Germline V gene sequence: CDR1 PRHDT, CDR2 FYEKMQ (reference sequence). The CDR3 extends over 16 amino acids. The CDR3 coding sequence is TGTGCCAGCAGCTTAGAAGCGGGGGGATCCTACAATGAGCAGTTCTTC. Amino acids: CASSLEAGGSYNEQFF.

V and J are TRBV28 and TRBJ1-5, with TRBD1 matching over 7 bases. The CDR3 length is 18 residues. V lost 2 bases to trimming and J lost 0 bases; unmatched junction nucleotides: 10. The germline V gene encodes CDR1 MDHEN and CDR2 SYDVKM. The CDR3, as DNA: TGTGCCAGCAGTTTAGACCCCGGGACAGTCATTAGCAATCAGCCCCAGCATTTT. Amino acids: CASSLDPGTVISNQPQHF.

V usage is TRBV6-5 and J usage is TRBJ1-2; 10 positions agree with TRBD1. The V gene's germline CDR1 is MNHEY and CDR2 SVGAGI. The CDR3 is 14 residues long. Germline trimming cut 5 bases from V and 4 bases from J; bases unmatched to any gene: 4. Here the CDR3 DNA reads TGTGCCAGCAGTGCCCGGACAGGGGGCTATGGCTACACCTTC. Protein: CASSARTGGYGYTF.

V is TRBV7-9 and J is TRBJ2-1; 11 nucleotides match TRBD1. The CDR3 is 15 amino acids. Trimming took 5 bases from V and 6 from J; bases not matched to a gene: 6. Germline-derived CDR1 and CDR2 are SEHNR and FQNEAQ (reference sequence). DNA for the CDR3: TGTGCCAGCAGCCCTCGGGACAGGGGGGCCAATGAGCAGTTCTTC. It codes for CASSPRDRGANEQFF.

This clone has just a few counts. This chain links TRBV19 with TRBJ2-5, with unresolved D. Deletions cut 3 bases from V and 5 bases from J, with 10 bases between. The CDR3 length is 13 residues. CDR1 and CDR2 from the germline V gene are LNHDA and SQIVND (reference sequence). The CDR3 bases are TGTGCCAGTAGTATGCTAAGTTCCGAGACCCAGTACTTC. The encoded protein is CASSMLSSETQYF.

The CDR3 region has the DNA TGTGCCAGCAGTTACGGAAGACAGACCAATGAGCAGTTCTTC. It yields the protein CASSYGRQTNEQFF. The chain carries TRBV6-6 and TRBJ2-1, with D maybe TRBD1 (5 bases). V was trimmed by 2 bases and J by 6 bases, leaving 11 bases between them. Germline values: CDR1 MNHNY, CDR2 SVGAGI (reference sequence). This CDR3 is 14 amino acids long.

The genes are TRBV10-3 and TRBJ1-4, with TRBD1 matching 7 bases. The ends lost 2 bases at V and 8 bases at J; junction bases unmatched: 8. CDR1 and CDR2 from the germline V gene are ENHRY and SYGVKD. CDR3 length: 15 residues. The CDR3 loop is CAISERQGTREKLFF. CDR3 DNA: TGTGCCATCAGTGAGAGACAGGGAACGCGAGAAAAACTGTTTTTT.

The chain uses TRBV6-1 and TRBJ1-1; TRBD1 matches at 7 bases. The germline CDR1 and CDR2 sequences are MNHNS and SASEGT. The CDR3 is made up of 13 amino acids. Unmatched junction bases numbered 7, after V lost 8 bases and J lost 4 bases. The CDR3 nucleotides are TGTGCCAGCTGGGGGACAGTCTCCACTGAAGCTTTCTTT. Its translation is CASWGTVSTEAFF.

The chain has TRBV5-1 and TRBJ1-2, with 9 positions matching TRBD1. Germline values: CDR1 SGHRS, CDR2 YFSETQ. V shed 3 bases and J 4 bases; nucleotides not matched to a gene: 16. This CDR3 has 18 amino acids. CDR3 DNA: TGCGCCAGCAGCTCCTTTACACCTTGGACAGGGGAGAGCTATGGCTACACCTTC. Encoded protein: CASSSFTPWTGESYGYTF.

This clone has only a few counts. This chain connects TRBV5-1 to TRBJ1-2; D is perhaps TRBD1 (6 bases). The length of the CDR3 is 14 residues. Per the germline V gene, CDR1 is SGHRS and CDR2 is YFSETQ. The V gene lost 2 bases and the J gene lost 3 bases, with 11 bases spanning the gap. The CDR3 is CASSFSGGDYGYTF. In DNA, the CDR3 is TGCGCCAGCAGCTTTAGTGGGGGCGACTATGGCTACACCTTC.

This clone was found a few times. The chain carries TRBV11-2 and TRBJ1-3; 11 positions match TRBD1. Germline-derived CDR1 and CDR2 are SGHAT and FQNNGV. The CDR3 has 19 residues. After removal of 5 bases from V and 0 bases from J, the junction contained 12 bases not matched to a gene. CDR3 DNA: TGTGCCAGCAGCCGACGCGGGACAGGGGGTTTTAGCTCTGGAAACACCATATATTTT. It specifies CASSRRGTGGFSSGNTIYF.

The J gene is TRBJ2-5, the V gene TRBV9; 8 bases agree with TRBD2. The CDR3 runs 16 residues. V trimming: 4 bases; J trimming: 1 base; junction bases outside the gene matches: 9. Germline CDR1 is SGDLS and CDR2 is YYNGEE. CDR3 DNA: TGTGCCAGCAGCCCCAGGGGCGGGGGGACCCAAGAGACCCAGTACTTC. Its protein is CASSPRGGGTQETQYF.

This clone came up a few times. V gene TRBV6-6 combines with J gene TRBJ2-1, with D possibly being TRBD2 (5 bases). V dropped 0 bases and J dropped 9 bases, with 12 bases sitting between them. This CDR3 contains 14 residues. CDR1 MNHNY and CDR2 SVGAGI come from the germline V gene (reference sequence). The CDR3 spells CASSYSRRDSEQFF. The DNA of the CDR3 is TGTGCCAGCAGTTACTCTCGACGGGATTCTGAGCAGTTCTTC.

Only a few counts were recorded for this clone. The chain employs TRBV5-1 and TRBJ1-1; D remains unclear. The V gene's germline CDR1 is SGHRS and CDR2 YFSETQ. CDR3 length equals 15 residues. Trimming removed 2 bases from V and 0 bases from J, with 11 bases in between. Here the CDR3 DNA reads TGCGCCAGCAGCTTACGAAGCCCAATGAACACTGAAGCTTTCTTT. This encodes CASSLRSPMNTEAFF. The variable domain in full, completed from reference TRBV5-1 and TRBJ1-1, reads KAGVTQTPRYLIKTRGQQVTLSCSPISGHRSVSWYQQTPGQGLQFLFEYFSETQRNKGNFPGRFSGRQFSNSRSEMNVSTLELGDSALYLCASSLRSPMNTEAFFGQGTRLTVV.

The chain carries TRBV16 and TRBJ1-1; 7 bases agree with TRBD1. Unmatched junction bases numbered 9, after V lost 4 bases and J lost 10 bases. The CDR3 is 13 amino acids. Germline V gene data show CDR1 as KGHSY and CDR2 as FQNENV. CDR3 amino acids: CASSLRTGLGAFF. In DNA, the CDR3 is TGTGCCAGCAGCCTTCGGACAGGCTTGGGAGCTTTCTTT.

This clone was seen only a few times. The chain carries TRBV6-6 and TRBJ2-7; TRBD1 matches 8 bases. This CDR3 region has 16 residues. Trimming removed 0 bases from V and 3 bases from J; junction bases left unmatched: 7. Per germline, CDR1 MNHNY and CDR2 SVGAGI (reference sequence). CDR3 DNA sequence: TGTGCCAGCAGTTACTCCGGACAGGGAGGACACTACGAGCAGTACTTC. This gives the protein CASSYSGQGGHYEQYF.

This clone occurred a few times. This rearrangement joins TRBV5-4 to TRBJ2-5; D unclear. The better agreement between TRBJ2-7 and the DNA end casts doubt on the J call. CDR1 is SGHNT, CDR2 YYREEE, per germline (reference sequence). The CDR3 contains 14 residues. The CDR3 sequence: CASSLATSSYEQYF. CDR3 coding DNA: TGTGCCAGCAGCTTGGCCACCTCCTCCTACGAGCAGTACTTC.